This entry is about one T cell receptor beta chain. This specimen comes from a study of blood T cell repertoires in COVID-19. Study context: Whether acute or convalescent, the COVID-19 samples came from the United States, Italy and Spain.

The V gene's germline CDR1 is SGHTA and CDR2 FQGNSA. After removal of 5 bases from V and 3 bases from J, the junction contained 8 bases not matched to a gene. This CDR3 is 16 amino acids long. As processed by the authors: Amplifying reference gene primers gave estimates of nucleated cell counts. Assay: immunoSEQ multiplex PCR; the TCRdb copy retains only in-frame clones and omits some. The V and J calls and clone size were taken over from that table, and D and trimming were inferred from the DNA. There are about 300,000 clones in the sample; approximately 86% occur only once, and around 1.4% lies in the top ten.

The sequence derives from a man between 70 and 80 years old with acute or convalescent COVID-19. Material for sequencing was peripheral blood. The V and J genes are TRBV7-2 and TRBJ2-3; 10 nucleotides match TRBD1. This CDR3 is CASSTGQGRGTDTQYF. The CDR3, as DNA: TGTGCCAGCAGCACGGGACAGGGGCGGGGGACAGATACGCAGTATTTT.